The 9 T cell receptor beta chains reported below all come from one sample, sequenced in a study of shared clonotypes between healthy human individuals. Naive CD8 cells lacked CD45RO, underwent positive selection for CCR7 and left out terminally differentiated effector memory CD45RA+ cells. Using immunoSEQ multiplex PCR, the repertoire was profiled, and TCRdb retains in-frame clones only, with some absent. This sample has about 820,000 clones, with 80% to 95% found just once. The sequenced material came from naive CD8+ T cells sorted from blood. The receptors stem from a man aged 30 to 45 in good health.

The rearrangement joins TRBV4-2 to TRBJ2-1, with 15 bases identical to TRBD2. With V trimmed by 4 bases and J by 3 bases, 7 bases remained unmatched. The germline gives CDR1 LGHNA, CDR2 YNFKEQ. The CDR3 length is 18 residues. CDR3 sequence reads: CASSPGLAGGPVYNEQFF. In nucleotides, the CDR3 is TGTGCCAGCAGCCCAGGACTAGCGGGAGGGCCCGTCTACAATGAGCAGTTCTTC.

The chain has TRBV15 and TRBJ2-1; the match to TRBD2 covers 10 bases. Germline CDR1 LNHNV, CDR2 YYDKDF (reference sequence). The V gene end was trimmed by 0 bases and the J gene end by 10 bases; junction bases not matched to a gene: 6. The CDR3 is 15 residues long. The CDR3 loop reads CATSREVSGREEQFF. CDR3 sequence (DNA): TGTGCCACCAGCAGAGAGGTCAGCGGGAGGGAAGAGCAGTTCTTC.

Notes on this clone: The identical CDR3 is also encoded by other nucleotide sequences in the sample. The chain has TRBV19 and TRBJ1-5; D might be TRBD1 (5 bases). Per germline, CDR1 LNHDA and CDR2 SQIVND (reference sequence). Trimming left V 3 bases short and J 1 base short, with 10 bases between. CDR3 length: 15 amino acids. CDR3 sequence (DNA): TGTGCCAGTAGTATTGGGGGGTTAAGCAATCAGCCCCAGCATTTT. As protein: CASSIGGLSNQPQHF.

V usage is TRBV27 and J usage is TRBJ2-3, with 7 bases matching TRBD1. Germline lookup yields CDR1 MNHEY and CDR2 SMNVEV (reference sequence). J was trimmed by 6 bases and V by 5 bases; bases with no gene match: 8. This CDR3 contains 14 residues. The CDR3 reads CASSVNRGTDTQYF. CDR3 DNA sequence: TGTGCCAGCAGTGTAAACAGGGGAACGGATACGCAGTATTTT.

The chain is built from TRBV5-4 and TRBJ2-7, with D unresolved. This CDR3 is 13 amino acids long. Germline V gene data show CDR1 as SGHNT and CDR2 as YYREEE (reference sequence). Trimming took 4 bases from V and 3 from J, leaving 11 bases between them. CDR3 coding DNA: TGTGCCAGCAGCCCGGGTGGGAACTACGAGCAGTACTTC. It is translated as CASSPGGNYEQYF.

This clone was picked up one time. The J gene is TRBJ2-2, the V gene TRBV7-3; D is undetermined. Trimming removed 1 base at V and 5 bases at J, with 8 bases between. Per the germline V gene, CDR1 is SGHTA and CDR2 is FQGTGA. The length of the CDR3 is 14 residues. Here the CDR3 reads CASSLSPTTGELFF. CDR3 sequence (DNA): TGTGCCAGCAGCTTAAGTCCTACAACCGGGGAGCTGTTTTTT.

V is TRBV28 and J is TRBJ2-7; TRBD2 matches at 7 bases. Losses at the gene ends were 8 bases for V and 0 bases for J; bases not matched to a gene: 4. CDR1 MDHEN and CDR2 SYDVKM come from the germline V gene. The CDR3 contains 13 residues. The CDR3 sequence is CASLKRDSYEQYF. CDR3 DNA: TGTGCCAGCCTCAAGCGGGACTCCTACGAGCAGTACTTC. The complete variable domain, with remaining parts taken from reference TRBV28 and TRBJ2-7, reads DVKVTQSSRYLVKRTGEKVFLECVQDMDHENMFWYRQDPGLGLRLIYFSYDVKMKEKGDIPEGYSVSREKKERFSLILESASTNQTSMYLCASLKRDSYEQYFGPGTRLTVT.

The count of this clone is one. This chain connects TRBV2 to TRBJ2-7; 8 bases are shared with TRBD2. The V and J ends lost 8 bases and 3 bases, in that order; junction bases with no gene match: 3. The germline V gene encodes CDR1 SNHLY and CDR2 FYNNEI. The CDR3 totals 12 residues. CDR3 residues: CASWTSIYEQYF. CDR3 DNA sequence: TGTGCCAGCTGGACTAGCATCTACGAGCAGTACTTC.

The chain is built from TRBV5-8 and TRBJ1-5, with D maybe TRBD1 (5 bases). V gave up 3 bases and J gave up 6 bases, with 10 bases separating them. The CDR3 consists of 13 residues. Germline V gene sequence: CDR1 SGHTS, CDR2 YDEGEE. CDR3 sequence reads: CASSSLGGQPQHF. CDR3 nucleotides: TGTGCCAGCAGCTCCCTGGGGGGTCAGCCCCAGCATTTT. Based on the CDR3 plus reference TRBV5-8 and TRBJ1-5, the full variable domain is EAGVTQSPTHLIKTRGQQATLRCSPISGHTSVYWYQQALGLGLQFLLWYDEGEERNRGNFPPRFSGRQFPNYSSELNVNALELEDSALYLCASSSLGGQPQHFGDGTRLSIL.